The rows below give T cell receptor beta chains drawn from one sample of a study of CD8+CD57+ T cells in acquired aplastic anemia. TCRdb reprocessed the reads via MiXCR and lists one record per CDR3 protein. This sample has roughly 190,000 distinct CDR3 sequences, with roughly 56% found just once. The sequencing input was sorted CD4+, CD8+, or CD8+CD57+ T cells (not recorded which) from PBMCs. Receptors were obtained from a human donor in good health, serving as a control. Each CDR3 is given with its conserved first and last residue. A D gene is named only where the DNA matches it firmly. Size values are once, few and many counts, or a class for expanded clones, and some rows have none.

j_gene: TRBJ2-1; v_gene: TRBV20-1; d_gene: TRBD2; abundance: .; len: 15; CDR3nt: TGCAGTGCACCTAGGACTAGCGGTACCTACAATGAGCAGTTCTTC; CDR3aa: CSAPRTSGTYNEQFF
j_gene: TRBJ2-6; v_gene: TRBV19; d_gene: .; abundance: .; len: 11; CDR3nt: TGTGCCAGTAATGGGGCAAACGTCCTGACTTTC; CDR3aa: CASNGANVLTF
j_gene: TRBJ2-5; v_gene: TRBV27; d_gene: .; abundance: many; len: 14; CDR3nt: TGTGCCAGCAGTCTTAGGGCGAGCGGAGAGACCCAGTACTTC; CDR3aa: CASSLRASGETQYF
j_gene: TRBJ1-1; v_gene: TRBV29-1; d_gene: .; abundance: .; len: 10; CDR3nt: TGCAGCGTTGTTAGGGGTGAAGCTTTCTTT; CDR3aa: CSVVRGEAFF
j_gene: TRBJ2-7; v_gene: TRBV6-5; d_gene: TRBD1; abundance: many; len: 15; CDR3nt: TGTGCCAGCAGTTACTCGACAGGGGGTTCCTACGAGCAGTACTTC; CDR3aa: CASSYSTGGSYEQYF
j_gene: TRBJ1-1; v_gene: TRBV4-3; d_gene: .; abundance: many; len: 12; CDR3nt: TGCGCCAGCAGCCAAGTGGGGGGGGAAGCTTTCTTT; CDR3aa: CASSQVGGEAFF
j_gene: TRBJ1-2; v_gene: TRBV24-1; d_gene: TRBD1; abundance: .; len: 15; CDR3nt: TGTGCCACCAGTGACTCAAAGAAAGGGGGCTATGGCAACACCTTC; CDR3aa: CATSDSKKGGYGNTF
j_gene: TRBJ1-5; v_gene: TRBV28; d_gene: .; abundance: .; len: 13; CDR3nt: TGTGCCAGCAGTCTAGGGACAAATCAGCCCCAGCATTTT; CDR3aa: CASSLGTNQPQHF
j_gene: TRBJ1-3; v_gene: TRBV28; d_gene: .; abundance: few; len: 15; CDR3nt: TGTGCCAGCAGTACAAGAAGACACTCTGGAAACACCATATATTTT; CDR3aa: CASSTRRHSGNTIYF
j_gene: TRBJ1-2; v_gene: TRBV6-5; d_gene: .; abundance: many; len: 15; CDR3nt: TGTGCCAGCAGTTCGGACATAAGACAATCCTATGGCTACACCTTC; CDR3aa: CASSSDIRQSYGYTF
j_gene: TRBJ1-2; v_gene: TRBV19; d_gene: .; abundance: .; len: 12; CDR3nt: TGTGCCAGTAGTCTCGGACGATATGGCTACACCTTC; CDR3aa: CASSLGRYGYTF
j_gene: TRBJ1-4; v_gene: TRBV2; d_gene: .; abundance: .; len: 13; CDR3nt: TGTGCCAGCAGTGCAATGGGGGGAGAAAAACTGTTTTTT; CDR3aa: CASSAMGGEKLFF
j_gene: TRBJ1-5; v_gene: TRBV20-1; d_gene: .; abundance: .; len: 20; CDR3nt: .; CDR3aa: CVLLCQQRCRDRDSNQPQHF
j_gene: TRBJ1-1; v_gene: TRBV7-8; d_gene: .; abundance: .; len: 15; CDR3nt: TGTGCCAGCAGCTTAGCGATACAGGGGAACACTGAAGCTTTCTTT; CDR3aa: CASSLAIQGNTEAFF
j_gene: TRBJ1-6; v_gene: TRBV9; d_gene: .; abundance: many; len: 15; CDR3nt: TGTGCCAGCAGCGTAATGTCCACTAATTTTTCACCCCTCCACTTT; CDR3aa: CASSVMSTNFSPLHF
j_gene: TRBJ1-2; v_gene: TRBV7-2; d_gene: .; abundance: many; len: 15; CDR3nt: TGTGCCAGCAGCTTAGGTCCGGATTCCAACTATGGCTACACCTTC; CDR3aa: CASSLGPDSNYGYTF
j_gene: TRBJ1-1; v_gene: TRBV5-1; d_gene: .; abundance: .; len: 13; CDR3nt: TGCGCCAGCAGACCTACTGGGGGGGCTGAAGCTTTCTTT; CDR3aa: CASRPTGGAEAFF
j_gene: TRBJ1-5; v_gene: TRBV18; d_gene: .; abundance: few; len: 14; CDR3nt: TGTGCCAGCTCACCACAATACGGGGATCAGCCCCAGCATTTT; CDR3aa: CASSPQYGDQPQHF
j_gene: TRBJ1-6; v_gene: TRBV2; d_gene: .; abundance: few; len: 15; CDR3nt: TGTGCCAGCAGTGACGGTCAGGGAACGGGATCACCCCTCCACTTT; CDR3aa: CASSDGQGTGSPLHF
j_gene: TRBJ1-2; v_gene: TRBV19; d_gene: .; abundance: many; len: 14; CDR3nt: TGTGCCAGTAGTCCGACGGTATTGGACTATGGCTACACCTTC; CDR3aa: CASSPTVLDYGYTF
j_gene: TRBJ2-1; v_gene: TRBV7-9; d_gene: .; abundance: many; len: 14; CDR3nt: TGTGCCAGCAGCTTAGGTACAGGGCGCAATGAGCAGTTCTTC; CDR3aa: CASSLGTGRNEQFF
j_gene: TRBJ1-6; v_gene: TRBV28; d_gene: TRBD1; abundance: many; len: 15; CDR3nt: TGTGCCAGCAGTTTACTGGACAGGGATAATTCACCCCTCCACTTT; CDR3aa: CASSLLDRDNSPLHF
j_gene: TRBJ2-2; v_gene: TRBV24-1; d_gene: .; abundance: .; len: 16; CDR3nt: TGTGCCACCAGTGACAATACCGGGCCTCGGCTGGAGGAGCTGTTTTTT; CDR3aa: CATSDNTGPRLEELFF
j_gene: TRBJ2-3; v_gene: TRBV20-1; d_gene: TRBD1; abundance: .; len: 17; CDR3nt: TGCAGTGCTAGAGTTGTACCGGGACAGGGGACGACAGATACGCAGTATTTT; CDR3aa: CSARVVPGQGTTDTQYF
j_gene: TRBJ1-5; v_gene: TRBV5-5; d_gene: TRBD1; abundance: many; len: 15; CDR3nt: TGTGCCAGCAGCCTCCTAGGGGGACAGAAACAGCCCCAGCATTTT; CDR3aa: CASSLLGGQKQPQHF
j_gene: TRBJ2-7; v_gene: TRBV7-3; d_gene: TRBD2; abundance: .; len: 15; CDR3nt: TGTGCCAGCAGTCCGACTAGCGGGGTCTCCTACGAGCAGTACTTC; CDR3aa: CASSPTSGVSYEQYF
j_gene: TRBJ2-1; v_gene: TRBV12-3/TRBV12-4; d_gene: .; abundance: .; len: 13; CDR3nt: TGTGCCAGCAGTTTAAACCGTTGGAATGAGCAGTTCTTC; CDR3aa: CASSLNRWNEQFF
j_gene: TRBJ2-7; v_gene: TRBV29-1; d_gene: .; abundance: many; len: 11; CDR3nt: TGCAGCGTCGCCTCAGTCTACGAGCAGTACTTC; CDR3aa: CSVASVYEQYF
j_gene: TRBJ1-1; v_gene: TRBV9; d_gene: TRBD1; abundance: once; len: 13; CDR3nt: TGTGCCAGCAACAGGGGCTCCGACACTGAAGCTTTCTTT; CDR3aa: CASNRGSDTEAFF
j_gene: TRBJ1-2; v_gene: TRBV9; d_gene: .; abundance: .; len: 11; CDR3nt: TGTGCCAGCAGCGTAGTCCAGCACTACACCTTC; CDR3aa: CASSVVQHYTF
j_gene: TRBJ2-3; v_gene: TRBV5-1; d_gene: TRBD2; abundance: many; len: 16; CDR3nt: TGCGCCAGCAGCTTTGATCTAGCGGGGGGGCCGGATACGCAGTATTTT; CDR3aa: CASSFDLAGGPDTQYF
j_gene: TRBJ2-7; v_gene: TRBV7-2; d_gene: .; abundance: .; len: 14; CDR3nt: TGTGCCAGCAGCTTCTCGACAGGAATCTACGAGCAGTACTTC; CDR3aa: CASSFSTGIYEQYF
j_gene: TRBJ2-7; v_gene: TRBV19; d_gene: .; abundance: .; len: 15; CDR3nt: TGTGCCAGTAGTATAAGTTCCAGGGGTCCCTACGAGCAGTACTTC; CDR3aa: CASSISSRGPYEQYF
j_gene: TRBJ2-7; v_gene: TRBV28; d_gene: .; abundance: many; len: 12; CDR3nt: TGTGCCAGCAGTTTTTGGGAGTGGGAGCAGTACTTC; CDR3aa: CASSFWEWEQYF
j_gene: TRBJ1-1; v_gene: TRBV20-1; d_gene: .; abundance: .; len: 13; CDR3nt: TGCAGTGCCTCAGGACAGATGAACACTGAAGCTTTCTTT; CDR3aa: CSASGQMNTEAFF
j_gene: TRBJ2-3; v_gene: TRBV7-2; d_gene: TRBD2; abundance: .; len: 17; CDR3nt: TGTGCCAGCAGCTTTCCGGGACTAGCGGGGGTTAGAGATACGCAGTATTTT; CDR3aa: CASSFPGLAGVRDTQYF
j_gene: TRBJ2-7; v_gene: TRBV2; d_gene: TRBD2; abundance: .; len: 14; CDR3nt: TGTGCCAGCAAGAGAGCGGGAGGACCTGGGGAGCAGCACTTC; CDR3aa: CASKRAGGPGEQHF
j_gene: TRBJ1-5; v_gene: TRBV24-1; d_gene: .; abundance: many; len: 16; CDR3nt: TGTGCCACCAGTGGCCCGGGGGGGGGTAGCAATCAGCCCCAGCATTTT; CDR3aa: CATSGPGGGSNQPQHF
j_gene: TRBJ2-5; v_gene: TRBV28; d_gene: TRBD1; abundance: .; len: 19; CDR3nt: TGTGCCAGCAGCCGACCAACGAAGGGGACAGGGGACCACCAAGAGACTCAGTACTTC; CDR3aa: CASSRPTKGTGDHQETQYF
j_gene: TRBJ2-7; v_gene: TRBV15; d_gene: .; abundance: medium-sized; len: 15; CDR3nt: TGTGCCACCAGCAGGAGACAGGGAGGAAACTACGAGCAGTACTTC; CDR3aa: CATSRRQGGNYEQYF
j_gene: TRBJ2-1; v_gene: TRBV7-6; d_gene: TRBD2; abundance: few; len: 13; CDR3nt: TGTGCCAGCAGCTCAATAGCGGGAAATGAGCAGTTCTTC; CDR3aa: CASSSIAGNEQFF
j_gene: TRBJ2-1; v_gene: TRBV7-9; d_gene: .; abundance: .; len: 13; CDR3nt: TGTGCCAGCAGTTTAAGGGTGTCCTACGAGCAGTTCTTC; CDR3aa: CASSLRVSYEQFF
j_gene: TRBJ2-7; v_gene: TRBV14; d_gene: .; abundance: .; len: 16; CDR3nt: TGTGCCAGCAGCCAAGAGCCCCGGGACACCCCCTACGAGCAGTACTTC; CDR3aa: CASSQEPRDTPYEQYF
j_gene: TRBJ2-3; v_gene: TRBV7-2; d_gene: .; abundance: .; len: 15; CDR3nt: TGTGCCAGCAGCTTAGCGGGAAGGGTAGCAGATACGCAGTATTTT; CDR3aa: CASSLAGRVADTQYF
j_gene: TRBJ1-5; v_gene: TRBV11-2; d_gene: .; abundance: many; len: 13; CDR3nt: TGTGCCAGCAGCTTAGGTGACCGGCAGCCCCAGCATTTT; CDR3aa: CASSLGDRQPQHF
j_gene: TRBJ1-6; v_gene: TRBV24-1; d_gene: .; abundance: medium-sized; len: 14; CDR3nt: TGTGCCACCAGTGATGGCAGTCCAAATTCACCCCTCCACTTT; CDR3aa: CATSDGSPNSPLHF
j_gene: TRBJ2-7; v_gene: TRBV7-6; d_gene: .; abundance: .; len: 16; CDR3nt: TGTGCCAGCAGCTTAGGGGACGGCCCAAGCTCCTACGAGCAGTACTTC; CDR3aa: CASSLGDGPSSYEQYF
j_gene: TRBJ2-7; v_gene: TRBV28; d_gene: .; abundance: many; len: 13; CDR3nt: TGTGCCAGCAATAATGGGCTGCCCTACGAGCAGTACTTC; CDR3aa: CASNNGLPYEQYF
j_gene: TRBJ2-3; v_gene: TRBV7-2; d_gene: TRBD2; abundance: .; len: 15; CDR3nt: TGTGCCAGCAGCTTGAGCGGGACCCACACAGATACGCAGTATTTT; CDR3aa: CASSLSGTHTDTQYF
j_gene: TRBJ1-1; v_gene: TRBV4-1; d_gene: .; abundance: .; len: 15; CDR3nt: TGCGCCAGCAGCCAAGTTGGAGGGGTCGGGAGGGGAGCTTTCTTT; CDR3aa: CASSQVGGVGRGAFF
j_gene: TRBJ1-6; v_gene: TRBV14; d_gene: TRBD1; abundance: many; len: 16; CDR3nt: TGTGCCAGCAGCCTCACCACGGACAGGGGTAGTTCACCCCTCCACTTT; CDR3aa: CASSLTTDRGSSPLHF
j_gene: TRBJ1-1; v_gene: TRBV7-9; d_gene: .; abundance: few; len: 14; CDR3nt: TGTGCCAGCAGCTTAGGGGCCTCGAACACTGAAGCTTTCTTT; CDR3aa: CASSLGASNTEAFF
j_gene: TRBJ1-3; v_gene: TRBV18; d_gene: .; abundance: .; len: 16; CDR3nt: TGTGCCAGCTCACCTACCACCGGTCAGGGGGGAAACACCATATATTTT; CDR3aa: CASSPTTGQGGNTIYF
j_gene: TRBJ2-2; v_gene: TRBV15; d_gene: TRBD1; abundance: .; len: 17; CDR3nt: TGTGCCACCAGCAGAGAAGGGACAGGGACAAGCACCGGGGAGCTGTTCTTT; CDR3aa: CATSREGTGTSTGELFF
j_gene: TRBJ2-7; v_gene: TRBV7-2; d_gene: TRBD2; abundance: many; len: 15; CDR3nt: TGTGCCAGCAGGCGAATAGCGGGGGGGGCCTACGAGCAGTACTTC; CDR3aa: CASRRIAGGAYEQYF